These 26 T cell receptor beta chains originate from one sample sequenced in a study of cytomegalovirus exposure and HLA in healthy donors. Clones were sequenced by immunoSEQ multiplex PCR, and TCRdb holds only the in-frame ones, with some missing. The repertoire consists of 100,000 to 150,000 clones, with roughly 90% occurring once and the leading ten covering approximately 2.1%. The specimen sequenced was PBMCs. The receptors derive from a woman aged 18-29 years in good health and CMV-seronegative.

This sequence joins TRBV6-4 and TRBJ1-1, with 9 bases aligning to TRBD1. The V segment lost 6 bases and the J segment 4 bases; nucleotides outside the gene matches: 9. Per germline, CDR1 MRHNA and CDR2 SNTAGT. The CDR3 consists of 15 residues. The chain's CDR3 is CASRADRGGGTEAFF. The CDR3 DNA reads as TGTGCCAGCAGGGCCGACAGGGGGGGCGGCACTGAAGCTTTCTTT.

This chain connects TRBV10-3 to TRBJ2-7; D gene unclear. The CDR3 extends over 12 amino acids. V was shortened by 3 bases and J by 4 bases, with 7 bases between the two germline ends. The germline gives CDR1 ENHRY, CDR2 SYGVKD. As DNA, the CDR3 is TGTGCCATCAGTGACTGGGCATACGAGCAGTACTTC. It specifies CAISDWAYEQYF.

This chain links TRBV2 with TRBJ2-7; no clear D. The CDR3 is 13 amino acids. CDR1 SNHLY and CDR2 FYNNEI come from the germline V gene. With 2 bases removed from V and 3 bases from J, the gap between germline ends came to 8 bases. The CDR3 nucleotides read TGTGCCAGCAGTGAATCGGGTGGCTACGAGCAGTACTTC. Protein: CASSESGGYEQYF. Combining the CDR3 with reference TRBV2 and TRBJ2-7 gives the whole variable domain EPEVTQTPSHQVTQMGQEVILRCVPISNHLYFYWYRQILGQKVEFLVSFYNNEISEKSEIFDDQFSVERPDGSNFTLKIRSTKLEDSAMYFCASSESGGYEQYFGPGTRLTVT.

This clone was detected only a few times. CDR3 coding DNA: TGTGCCAGCAGCTTCAGGCTAGCCGGGGACACCGGGGAGCTGTTTTTT. Residues: CASSFRLAGDTGELFF. The V and J genes are TRBV5-4 and TRBJ2-2; possibly TRBD2 for D (5 bases). V gave up 2 bases and J gave up 3 bases, with 14 bases separating them. CDR1 and CDR2 (germline): SGHNT, YYREEE (reference sequence). The CDR3 is 16 residues long.

The chain carries TRBV6-5 and TRBJ1-2; 10 bases are a match to TRBD1. CDR1 and CDR2 (germline): MNHEY, SVGAGI. J gave up 4 bases and V 6 bases, and 8 bases lay outside the gene matches. The CDR3 totals 15 residues. CDR3 bases: TGTGCCAGCAGCTTGGGACAGGGGATTTCCTATGGCTACACCTTC. It encodes CASSLGQGISYGYTF.

V usage is TRBV13 and J usage is TRBJ2-1; 9 bases agree with TRBD2. The CDR3 has 17 residues. The V gene end was trimmed by 1 base and the J gene end by 6 bases; junction bases not matched to a gene: 10. The germline gives CDR1 PRHDT, CDR2 FYEKMQ (reference sequence). The CDR3 sequence: CASSLEGAREGGNEQFF. The CDR3 DNA reads as TGTGCCAGCAGCTTAGAAGGTGCGCGGGAGGGCGGCAATGAGCAGTTCTTC.

J is TRBJ1-5 and V is TRBV5-6; 7 bases fit TRBD1. CDR1 is SGHDT and CDR2 is YYEEEE in the germline V gene. The CDR3 contains 16 residues. V shed 1 base and J 4 bases; nucleotides not matched to a gene: 8. The CDR3 protein is CASSLFQQGGNQPQHF. DNA of the CDR3: TGTGCCAGCAGCTTGTTTCAGCAGGGGGGAAATCAGCCCCAGCATTTT.

The CDR3 DNA reads TGTGCCAGCAGCTTATTGGGGACAGGCTCCTACGAGCAGTACTTC. This gives the protein CASSLLGTGSYEQYF. V gene TRBV5-6 combines with J gene TRBJ2-7, with TRBD1 matching over 8 bases. V dropped 2 bases and J dropped 0; count of bases not matched to a gene: 4. This CDR3 region has 15 residues. The germline gives CDR1 SGHDT, CDR2 YYEEEE.

The chain couples TRBV25-1 to TRBJ2-7, with D unresolved. Germline values: CDR1 MGHDK, CDR2 SYGVNS. The CDR3 sequence is 16 residues long. V lost 1 base, J lost 3 bases, and 16 bases lay in between. CDR3 sequence (DNA): TGTGCCAGCAGTGAATGGTTTGTCCAGGCCTGCTACGAGCAGTACTTC. This sequence encodes CASSEWFVQACYEQYF.

The chain carries TRBV5-1 and TRBJ2-1; 7 nucleotides agree with TRBD1. V shed 4 bases, J shed 9 bases, and the junction held 19 bases outside the gene matches. The CDR3 has 17 amino acids. Germline V gives CDR1 SGHRS, CDR2 YFSETQ. The CDR3 sequence is CASSPIPVQGVSSEQFF. CDR3 bases: TGCGCCAGCAGCCCAATCCCGGTCCAGGGGGTGTCGAGTGAGCAGTTCTTC.

This clone was observed a few times. V gene TRBV6-6 combines with J gene TRBJ1-2; perhaps TRBD1 as D (5 bases). This CDR3 region has 11 residues. The germline gives CDR1 MNHNY, CDR2 SVGAGI (reference sequence). The V and J ends lost 5 bases and 7 bases respectively, with 8 bases between them. The CDR3 DNA follows: TGTGCCAGCAGTGGGAGGGGTGGCTACACCTTC. The encoded protein is CASSGRGGYTF.

This clone was counted between two and nine times. This chain connects TRBV19 to TRBJ2-7, with 11 bases lining up with TRBD1. CDR1 and CDR2 from the germline V gene are LNHDA and SQIVND (reference sequence). The J segment lost 6 bases and the V segment lost 7 bases, leaving 8 bases of the junction unmatched. The CDR3 is 14 residues long. CDR3: CASTDGQGAGEQYF. The DNA for the CDR3 is TGTGCCAGTACCGACGGACAGGGGGCAGGCGAGCAGTACTTC.

This chain joins TRBV7-2 and TRBJ2-7; 7 bases match TRBD1. The V gene end was trimmed by 1 base and the J gene end by 5 bases; junction bases not matched to a gene: 5. The CDR3 has 14 residues. Germline assignment: CDR1 SGHTA and CDR2 FQGNSA. The CDR3 protein is CASSLVWDSDEQYF. Here the CDR3 DNA reads TGTGCCAGCAGCTTAGTTTGGGACAGCGACGAGCAGTACTTC.

The CDR3 here is CASNRDRDNSPLHF. The CDR3 nucleotides read TGTGCCAGCAACCGGGACAGAGATAATTCACCCCTCCACTTT. The rearrangement joins TRBV2 to TRBJ1-6, with 7 positions matching TRBD1. The germline gives CDR1 SNHLY, CDR2 FYNNEI. V shed 7 bases, J shed 5 bases, and the junction held 5 bases outside the gene matches. The CDR3 totals 14 residues.

The chain carries TRBV9 and TRBJ1-2, with D tentatively TRBD1 (5 bases). Trimming left V 6 bases short and J 1 base short, with 16 bases between. CDR3 length: 15 residues. CDR1 SGDLS and CDR2 YYNGEE come from the germline V gene. CDR3 sequence (DNA): TGTGCCAGCACCCCCGTGCAGGGCTTTAACTATGGCTACACCTTC. This codes for CASTPVQGFNYGYTF.

V is TRBV4-3 and J is TRBJ1-2; TRBD1 aligns across 7 bases. Germline trimming cut 1 base from V and 4 bases from J; bases unmatched to any gene: 6. This CDR3 has 15 amino acids. In germline, CDR1 is LGHNA, CDR2 YSLEER. This CDR3 is CASSQGAGGGYGYTF. As DNA, the CDR3 is TGCGCCAGCAGCCAAGGGGCAGGGGGAGGCTATGGCTACACCTTC.

The rearrangement links TRBV5-1 to TRBJ2-7; D is uncertain. CDR3 size: 13 residues. CDR1 SGHRS and CDR2 YFSETQ come from the germline V gene. V lost 4 bases and J lost 2, with 10 bases in between. The CDR3 reads CASSHHGPYEQYF. CDR3 in DNA: TGCGCCAGCAGCCACCATGGGCCCTACGAGCAGTACTTC.

The V gene is TRBV4-3, the J gene TRBJ2-4; no firm D call. The CDR3 runs to 19 residues. Trimming stripped 2 bases from V and 1 base from J, with 21 bases between. Germline V gene data show CDR1 as LGHNA and CDR2 as YSLEER. The CDR3 is CASSQWVFILRLAKNIQYF. CDR3 sequence (DNA): TGCGCCAGCAGCCAATGGGTTTTCATCCTTCGACTGGCCAAAAACATTCAGTACTTC.

The rearrangement joins TRBV19 to TRBJ1-1; D perhaps matches TRBD1 (5 bases). The germline V gene has CDR1 LNHDA and CDR2 SQIVND (reference sequence). Trimming shortened V by 2 bases and J by 2 bases, and 12 bases separated the two germline ends. This CDR3 spans 15 amino acids. The CDR3 nucleotides are TGTGCCAGTAGTATAAGAGCAGGGATAAACACTGAAGCTTTCTTT. Protein product: CASSIRAGINTEAFF. Full variable domain (rest looked up from reference TRBV19 and TRBJ1-1): DGGITQSPKYLFRKEGQNVTLSCEQNLNHDAMYWYRQDPGQGLRLIYYSQIVNDFQKGDIAEGYSVSREKKESFPLTVTSAQKNPTAFYLCASSIRAGINTEAFFGQGTRLTVV.

The V and J genes are TRBV11-3 and TRBJ2-3, with D perhaps matching TRBD2 (6 bases). V lost 2 bases and J lost 1, with 19 bases in between. The CDR3 totals 18 residues. In germline, CDR1 is SGHNT, CDR2 YENEEA. CDR3: CASSLTSSVVFGTDTQYF. The CDR3 DNA follows: TGTGCCAGCAGCTTAACTAGCTCGGTTGTATTTGGCACAGATACGCAGTATTTT.

This clone has just a few counts. The chain is built from TRBV7-9 and TRBJ1-5, with 11 bases matching TRBD1. This CDR3 is built from 18 residues. V lost 0 bases, J lost 3 bases, and 7 bases stayed unmatched. Germline V gene data show CDR1 as SEHNR and CDR2 as FQNEAQ (reference sequence). The CDR3 spells CASSLAARGQGDNQPQHF. CDR3 sequence (DNA): TGTGCCAGCAGCTTAGCGGCTAGGGGACAGGGGGACAATCAGCCCCAGCATTTT.

The chain links TRBV4-1 to TRBJ2-2; perhaps TRBD1 as D (5 bases). The CDR3 has 15 residues. Germline loops: CDR1 MGHRA, CDR2 YSYEKL. Trimming left V 0 bases short and J 6 bases short, with 11 bases between. CDR3 DNA: TGCGCCAGCAGCCAAGATTGGCAGGGCCCCGGGGAGCTGTTTTTT. It yields the protein CASSQDWQGPGELFF.

The chain combines TRBV5-6 with TRBJ1-2; D possibly corresponds to TRBD1 (5 bases). The CDR3 spans 13 residues. V shed 3 bases and J shed 5 bases, with 11 bases lying between them. CDR1 is SGHDT and CDR2 is YYEEEE in the germline V gene. CDR3 residues: CASSWGDGYGYTF. The CDR3 coding sequence is TGTGCCAGCAGCTGGGGGGACGGGTATGGCTACACCTTC.

The chain is built from TRBV27 and TRBJ1-4, with D possibly TRBD1 on 5 matching bases. The V end lost 3 bases, the J end lost 4 bases, and 9 bases lay between the germline ends. CDR1 and CDR2 (germline): MNHEY, SMNVEV (reference sequence). CDR3 length: 14 amino acids. The CDR3 DNA follows: TGTGCCAGCAGTTTTACAGGTCGTAATGAAAAACTGTTTTTT. Amino acids: CASSFTGRNEKLFF.

This clone was counted a few times. The V gene is TRBV30, the J gene TRBJ1-6, with D possibly matching TRBD1 (5 bases). The CDR3 loop spans 12 amino acids. Germline loops: CDR1 GTSNPN, CDR2 SVGIG (reference sequence). The V end lost 2 bases, the J end lost 9 bases, and 8 bases lay between the germline ends. The CDR3, as DNA: TGTGCCTGGAGTCCGACAGTTTCACCCCTCCACTTT. Its protein is CAWSPTVSPLHF.

The V and J genes are TRBV11-3 and TRBJ2-1, with TRBD2 matching 11 bases. Germline CDR1 SGHNT, CDR2 YENEEA. J gave up 8 bases and V 5 bases, and 8 bases lay outside the gene matches. The CDR3 has 15 residues. CDR3 amino acids: CASSVLAGAWDEQFF. CDR3 coding DNA: TGTGCCAGCAGCGTACTAGCGGGGGCCTGGGATGAGCAGTTCTTC.